Sequencing of this TCR beta chain was carried out in a study of control samples from healthy donors and cancer patients. The CDR3 has 13 amino acids. Trimming at V came to 6 bases and at J to 13 bases, leaving 10 bases not matched to a gene. CDR1 is SGHTA and CDR2 is FQGTGA in the germline V gene. Repertoires were generated with immunoSEQ multiplex PCR, while TCRdb's copy carries only in-frame clones and drops some. The profile shows about 180,000 clones, around 94% of them singletons. The TCR was taken from a man aged 25-45 years in good health. The V call is TRBV7-3, the J call TRBJ2-1, with 9 bases fitting TRBD2. The sequenced sample was blood. CDR3 region: CASSSAAGGPQFF. CDR3 bases: TGTGCCAGCAGTTCCGCGGCGGGAGGGCCTCAGTTCTTC.